This T cell receptor (beta chain) was captured by sequencing in a study of blood T cell repertoires in COVID-19. Assay: immunoSEQ multiplex PCR; the TCRdb copy retains only in-frame clones and omits some. Among almost 95,000 clones listed, less than 75% were seen once. This clone was recorded a few times. The CDR3 runs to 14 residues. Germline V CDR1 and CDR2: LNHDA, SQIVND (reference sequence). The ends were cut back, 10 bases at V and 0 bases at J, with 13 bases in the middle. The chain is built from TRBV19 and TRBJ2-1, with D possibly being TRBD2 (5 bases). The sequenced material came from peripheral blood. The sequence was collected from a woman aged 55-75 years in a cohort sampled during active or convalescent COVID-19. CDR3: CATKGGSSYNEQFF. DNA of the CDR3: TGTGCCACCAAAGGCGGGTCCTCCTACAATGAGCAGTTCTTC.